The rows below give T cell receptor beta chains drawn from one sample of a study of long-term antiretroviral therapy in people with HIV. Sequencing used immunoSEQ multiplex PCR; TCRdb keeps in-frame clones, though not all of them. The sample holds 25,000 to 35,000 clones, approximately 94% seen once. This specimen consisted of unsorted PBMCs, obtained approximately 7.1 years after starting antiretroviral therapy. Source of these receptors: a man aged 45-65 years with HIV. CDR3s include the opening cysteine and the closing phenylalanine or tryptophan. The order of the fields is D gene, J gene, V gene, CDR3 DNA, CDR3 protein. A D gene is named only where the DNA matches it firmly.

>.|TRBJ1-1|TRBV6-1
TGTGCCAGCAGCCGGGGGGGGTCGAGCACTGAAGCTTTCTTT
CASSRGGSSTEAFF
>.|TRBJ1-3|TRBV7-6
TGTGCCAGCAGCCCGCCCGGAAACACCATATATTTT
CASSPPGNTIYF
>TRBD2|TRBJ2-3|TRBV5-6
TGTGCCAGCAGCTTGTGGGGCGGGGGGGCTGCAGATACGCAGTATTTT
CASSLWGGGAADTQYF
>.|TRBJ1-5|TRBV6-6
TGTGCCAGCAGTTATATAGATCAGCCCCAGCATTTT
CASSYIDQPQHF
>.|TRBJ1-2|TRBV19
TGTGCCAGTGCCACCAGCCCTACAGGGCCGTATGGCTACACCTTC
CASATSPTGPYGYTF
>.|TRBJ1-1|TRBV5-1
TGCGCCAGCAGCTTTGAGGGGCTGAACACTGAAGCTTTCTTT
CASSFEGLNTEAFF
>TRBD1|TRBJ2-3|TRBV19
TGTGCCAGTAGTATAGATGGACAGGGGAGCACAGATACGCAGTATTTT
CASSIDGQGSTDTQYF
>.|TRBJ1-4|TRBV27
TGTGCCAGCAGTTCCATTCAGACAGAGGCTAATGAAAAACTGTTTTTT
CASSSIQTEANEKLFF
>.|TRBJ2-2|TRBV7-8
TGTGCCAGCAGCTTGAACACCGGGGAGCTGTTTTTT
CASSLNTGELFF
>.|TRBJ2-5|TRBV15
TGTGCCACCAGCAGGGACATCCAAGAGACCCAGTACTTC
CATSRDIQETQYF
>.|TRBJ1-1|TRBV5-6
TGTGCCAGCAGCTTGGAAAAGGTGCGGACTGAAGCTTTCTTT
CASSLEKVRTEAFF
>TRBD2|TRBJ2-7|TRBV30
TGTGCCTGGTCGGTCTTGGGAGGGCCCCCCTACGAGCAGTACTTC
CAWSVLGGPPYEQYF
>.|TRBJ2-1|TRBV7-2
TGTGCCAGCAGCCAATGGGGGCGGGGCAATGAGCAGTTCTTC
CASSQWGRGNEQFF
>.|TRBJ1-2|TRBV4-3
TGCGCCAGCAGCCAAAGGGGGGAACCCAGCTATGGCTACACCTTC
CASSQRGEPSYGYTF
>TRBD2|TRBJ2-7|TRBV11-2
TGTGCCAGCAGCTTGGGTGGACTAGCGGGGGTCGTCGAGCAGTACTTC
CASSLGGLAGVVEQYF